The clone carrying this TCR beta chain was observed a single time. This record comes from a study of blood T cell repertoires in COVID-19. Trimming cost V 3 bases and J 8 bases; bases outside gene matches: 9. This CDR3 region has 16 residues. CDR1 is SNHLY and CDR2 is FYNNEI in the germline V gene. In the original analysis: Reference gene primer amplification yielded estimated nucleated cell counts. Measured with immunoSEQ multiplex PCR; TCRdb has only the in-frame clones, and not every one. D and trimming were read from the DNA, whereas the V and J calls and clone size are those reported in that table. The sample holds some 40,000 clones, more than 85% seen once.

Material for sequencing was peripheral blood. The clonotype was recovered from a man aged 50-60 years with active COVID-19. The rearrangement links TRBV2 to TRBJ1-5; 11 nucleotides agree with TRBD1. The CDR3 region is CASSDLGQGGWKPQHF. The DNA for the CDR3 is TGTGCCAGCAGTGACTTGGGACAGGGGGGTTGGAAGCCCCAGCATTTT.